One and the same sample provided the 32 T cell receptor beta chains below, sequenced in a study of blood T cells in healthy people across ages. PCR was performed a second time for about 7 to 12 cycles using a sample-barcoded 5' primer and a J-beta primer mix. TCRdb called the 5' RACE reads again in MiXCR, with one record for every CDR3 protein. The sample holds some 1.1 million distinct CDR3 sequences, less than 45% seen once. Sequencing was performed on blood. These receptor sequences come from a man in his late teens or twenties in good health.

The J gene is TRBJ1-3, the V gene TRBV15; maybe TRBD1 (5 bases). Germline V gene sequence: CDR1 LNHNV, CDR2 YYDKDF (reference sequence). Trimming shortened V by 2 bases and J by 4 bases, and 15 bases separated the two germline ends. There are 16 residues in the CDR3. CDR3 coding DNA: TGTGCCACCAGCAGACAGGGCCCCCGGGAAGGAAACACCATATATTTT. It encodes CATSRQGPREGNTIYF.

The chain joins TRBV7-9 to TRBJ2-3, with 11 bases fitting TRBD2. There are 14 residues in the CDR3. Germline V lookup: CDR1 SEHNR, CDR2 FQNEAQ (reference sequence). Losses at the gene ends were 4 bases for V and 5 bases for J; bases not matched to a gene: 2. The CDR3 sequence is CASSSSGGIDTQYF. CDR3 in DNA: TGTGCCAGCAGCTCTAGCGGGGGGATAGATACGCAGTATTTT.

This rearrangement joins TRBV20-1 to TRBJ2-1; no clear D. The length of the CDR3 is 16 residues. With 1 base removed from V and 0 bases from J, the gap between germline ends came to 13 bases. Germline values: CDR1 DFQATT, CDR2 SNEGSKA (reference sequence). The CDR3 nucleotides read TGCAGTGCTAGAGGGTCCCTACCCCGCTCCTACAATGAGCAGTTCTTC. Translating gives CSARGSLPRSYNEQFF.

The rearrangement joins TRBV27 to TRBJ2-3; 8 bases are a match to TRBD2. This CDR3 is built from 16 residues. The ends lost 8 bases at V and 0 bases at J; junction bases unmatched: 10. The V gene's germline CDR1 is MNHEY and CDR2 SMNVEV (reference sequence). As DNA, the CDR3 is TGTGCCAGCGGCACTTGGGGGACTAGGAGCACAGATACGCAGTATTTT. It codes for CASGTWGTRSTDTQYF.

This clonotype was seen more than once but under ten times. This chain links TRBV29-1 with TRBJ2-1; D gene unclear. Germline V gene sequence: CDR1 SQVTM, CDR2 ANQGSEA. The CDR3 is 13 amino acids. V was shortened by 1 base and J by 2 bases, with 6 bases between the two germline ends. The CDR3 region has the DNA TGCAGCGTTGAAGGGGTCCCCTACAATGAGCAGTTCTTC. It is translated as CSVEGVPYNEQFF.

This clonotype was counted a few times. The rearrangement links TRBV29-1 to TRBJ2-2; the D gene could be TRBD1 or TRBD2 (7 bases each). In germline, CDR1 is SQVTM, CDR2 ANQGSEA. The CDR3 consists of 12 residues. V was shortened by 5 bases and J by 5 bases, with 9 bases between the two germline ends. Written as DNA, the CDR3 is TGCAGCGTTCAGGGGGGGACCGGGGAGCTGTTTTTT. This encodes CSVQGGTGELFF.

This chain uses TRBV20-1 with TRBJ2-1, with D possibly TRBD1 on 5 matching bases. Trimming shortened V by 3 bases and J by 2 bases, and 17 bases separated the two germline ends. This CDR3 is built from 16 residues. The germline CDR1 and CDR2 sequences are DFQATT and SNEGSKA (reference sequence). In DNA form, the CDR3 reads TGCAGTGCTAGTTCCTTGGTCGGCAGGGCCTACAATGAGCAGTTCTTC. It codes for CSASSLVGRAYNEQFF.

This clonotype has a handful of counts. CDR3 nucleotides: TGTGCCAGCAGTAAAACTAGCGGGGGTTGGTCCTACAATGAGCAGTTCTTC. Its protein product is CASSKTSGGWSYNEQFF. The rearrangement uses TRBV6-4 and TRBJ2-1; 11 positions agree with TRBD2. From germline, CDR1 is MRHNA and CDR2 SNTAGT. The CDR3 runs to 17 residues. The trim removed 5 bases at V and 1 base at J, leaving 7 bases unmatched.

There are a few counts of this clonotype. The rearrangement links TRBV5-1 to TRBJ1-1; D not resolved. CDR1 is SGHRS, CDR2 YFSETQ, per germline. The V gene lost 4 bases and the J gene lost 0 bases, with 13 bases spanning the gap. There are 15 residues in the CDR3. The CDR3 DNA sequence: TGCGCCAGCAGCCGGCAGGACCACATGAACACTGAAGCTTTCTTT. It codes for CASSRQDHMNTEAFF.

The chain couples TRBV12-3 or TRBV12-4 to TRBJ1-1; 7 nucleotides match TRBD1. V lost 6 bases and J lost 2; bases outside the gene matches: 6. This CDR3 comprises 14 residues. The CDR3 DNA is TGTGCCAGCAGAGTGGGACAGTATAACACTGAAGCTTTCTTT. This translates into CASRVGQYNTEAFF.

This chain links TRBV7-2 with TRBJ2-1, with 11 nucleotides matching TRBD2. The trim removed 5 bases at V and 5 bases at J, leaving 5 bases unmatched. The germline CDR1 and CDR2 sequences are SGHTA and FQGNSA. The CDR3 length is 15 residues. Here the CDR3 reads CASSLSGGVDNEQFF. CDR3 bases: TGTGCCAGCAGCCTTAGCGGGGGGGTCGACAATGAGCAGTTCTTC. The complete variable domain, with remaining parts taken from reference TRBV7-2 and TRBJ2-1, reads GAGVSQSPSNKVTEKGKDVELRCDPISGHTALYWYRQSLGQGLEFLIYFQGNSAPDKSGLPSDRFSAERTGGSVSTLTIQRTQQEDSAVYLCASSLSGGVDNEQFFGPGTRLTVL.

This chain connects TRBV6-1 to TRBJ1-1; D gene unclear. CDR3 size: 11 residues. V lost 5 bases to trimming and J lost 7 bases, with 8 bases between them. Germline CDR1 is MNHNS and CDR2 is SASEGT. CDR3 bases: TGTGCCAGCAGTCTGACGATTGAAGCTTTCTTT. It codes for CASSLTIEAFF.

Only a few counts were recorded for this clonotype. The genes are TRBV4-3 and TRBJ1-2, with D possibly TRBD1 on 5 matching bases. Trimming took 0 bases from V and 4 from J, leaving 12 bases between them. CDR1 LGHNA and CDR2 YSLEER come from the germline V gene. The length of the CDR3 is 15 residues. CDR3 protein: CASSQDKGPSYGYTF. CDR3 nucleotide sequence: TGCGCCAGCAGCCAAGATAAGGGGCCGTCCTATGGCTACACCTTC.

This clonotype has only a few counts. The V gene is TRBV6-6, the J gene TRBJ1-6; perhaps TRBD1 as D (5 bases). The CDR3 consists of 13 residues. With 6 bases removed from V and 9 bases from J, the gap between germline ends came to 12 bases. Germline CDR1 and CDR2: MNHNY and SVGAGI (reference sequence). This CDR3 is CASRNADTSPLHF. CDR3 coding DNA: TGTGCCAGCAGAAATGCGGACACTTCACCCCTCCACTTT.

This clonotype has ten or more counts. The rearrangement uses TRBV15 and TRBJ2-5; 9 nucleotides align to TRBD2. J lost 5 bases, V lost 1 base, and 8 bases had no gene match. The CDR3 totals 16 residues. Germline CDR1 and CDR2: LNHNV and YYDKDF (reference sequence). The CDR3 protein is CATSRVFRTSAETQYF. DNA of the CDR3: TGTGCCACCAGCAGAGTTTTCCGGACTAGCGCTGAGACCCAGTACTTC.

The chain combines TRBV6-2 or TRBV6-3 with TRBJ1-1; possible D gene TRBD1, 5 bases. This CDR3 is 14 amino acids long. Germline assignment: CDR1 MNHEY and CDR2 SVGEGT. Trimming pared 6 bases from V and 0 bases from J, leaving 11 bases between. In DNA, the CDR3 is TGTGCCAGCAGAGTGGACACAATGAACACTGAAGCTTTCTTT. As protein: CASRVDTMNTEAFF.

This clonotype has a handful of counts. V usage is TRBV6-2 or TRBV6-3 and J usage is TRBJ2-7; 9 bases agree with TRBD1. CDR3 size: 13 residues. Per germline, CDR1 MNHEY and CDR2 SVGEGT. V gave up 7 bases and J gave up 3 bases; unmatched junction bases: 4. The CDR3 sequence is CASKTGGHYEQYF. Written as DNA, the CDR3 is TGTGCCAGCAAGACAGGGGGACACTACGAGCAGTACTTC.

The sample holds one count of this clonotype. One junction end does not reproduce the germline sequence, and a read error may be involved. This sequence joins TRBV14 and TRBJ2-5, with D possibly being TRBD1 (5 bases). The DNA matches TRBJ2-7 better at its end, which makes the J call doubtful. The CDR3 is made up of 13 amino acids. The germline V gene has CDR1 SGHDN and CDR2 FVKESK. CDR3 in DNA: TGTGCCGGCAGCGTAGGACACATCTACGAGCAGTACTTC. It codes for CAGSVGHIYEQYF.

This clonotype has more than one count but fewer than ten. This chain connects TRBV5-6 to TRBJ2-2; D is possibly TRBD1 (6 bases). Germline V gene sequence: CDR1 SGHDT, CDR2 YYEEEE. The length of the CDR3 is 15 residues. Trimming left V 2 bases short and J 8 bases short, with 16 bases between. The CDR3 here is CASSLPTGSAGELFF. The DNA of the CDR3 is TGTGCCAGCAGCTTACCAACAGGGTCGGCTGGGGAGCTGTTTTTT.

The V call is TRBV28, the J call TRBJ1-1; 7 bases match TRBD1. V lost 6 bases and J lost 4; bases outside the gene matches: 8. Germline assignment: CDR1 MDHEN and CDR2 SYDVKM. The length of the CDR3 is 14 residues. The CDR3 DNA reads as TGTGCCAGCAGAACGGACAGGCCCGGCACTGAAGCTTTCTTT. It encodes CASRTDRPGTEAFF. Complete variable domain (other parts from reference TRBV28 and TRBJ1-1): DVKVTQSSRYLVKRTGEKVFLECVQDMDHENMFWYRQDPGLGLRLIYFSYDVKMKEKGDIPEGYSVSREKKERFSLILESASTNQTSMYLCASRTDRPGTEAFFGQGTRLTVV.

This chain connects TRBV3-1 to TRBJ2-3, with D unclear. V was pared by 2 bases and J by 2 bases, with 14 bases between. Germline-derived CDR1 and CDR2 are LGHDT and YNNKEL (reference sequence). The CDR3 has 16 amino acids. For the CDR3, the DNA is TGTGCCAGCAGCCAAAGCACCCCAGGCTCCACAGATACGCAGTATTTT. As protein: CASSQSTPGSTDTQYF.

This clonotype was seen a handful of times. The V and J genes are TRBV19 and TRBJ2-6; no reliable D call. V dropped 4 bases and J dropped 1 base, with 5 bases sitting between them. This CDR3 comprises 14 residues. Germline V gene lookup returns CDR1 LNHDA and CDR2 SQIVND (reference sequence). Here the CDR3 DNA reads TGTGCCAGTAGTACTCAATCTGGGGCCAACGTCCTGACTTTC. This encodes CASSTQSGANVLTF.

This clonotype was observed a handful of times. The chain employs TRBV3-1 and TRBJ2-1; the D call may be TRBD1 or TRBD2 (5 bases each). Germline V gene data show CDR1 as LGHDT and CDR2 as YNNKEL (reference sequence). Trimming pared 6 bases from V and 5 bases from J, leaving 14 bases between. This CDR3 contains 14 residues. The CDR3 protein is CASRPPGLHNEQFF. CDR3 coding DNA: TGTGCCAGCAGACCCCCGGGGCTGCACAATGAGCAGTTCTTC.

The chain carries TRBV12-3 or TRBV12-4 and TRBJ2-1; no definite D call. This CDR3 comprises 12 residues. V dropped 4 bases and J dropped 13 bases, with 14 bases sitting between them. The CDR3 here is CASSWSQETQFF. The CDR3, as DNA: TGTGCCAGCAGTTGGTCGCAAGAGACCCAGTTCTTC.

The rearrangement uses TRBV2 and TRBJ1-2, with D unclear. V lost 6 bases and J 0 bases, leaving 14 bases between the germline ends. The CDR3 sequence is 15 residues long. Germline V gene sequence: CDR1 SNHLY, CDR2 FYNNEI. Written as DNA, the CDR3 is TGTGCCAGCAGCGGCTCCCCGGCTTCTAACTATGGCTACACCTTC. Translating it yields CASSGSPASNYGYTF.

The chain uses TRBV6-5 and TRBJ2-3; 7 positions agree with TRBD1. Germline lookup yields CDR1 MNHEY and CDR2 SVGAGI. Trimming at V came to 4 bases and at J to 2 bases, leaving 6 bases not matched to a gene. The CDR3 sequence is 15 residues long. The chain's CDR3 is CASSLQGSHTDTQYF. CDR3 sequence (DNA): TGTGCCAGCAGTTTACAGGGGTCTCACACAGATACGCAGTATTTT.

This clonotype was picked up a small number of times. The J gene is TRBJ1-2, the V gene TRBV10-3; 10 bases agree with TRBD1. Germline trimming cut 6 bases from V and 2 bases from J; bases unmatched to any gene: 12. This CDR3 has 17 amino acids. CDR1 and CDR2 from the germline V gene are ENHRY and SYGVKD. Written as DNA, the CDR3 is TGTGCCATCAGAGAATGGGACAGGGGCCAGAACAACTATGGCTACACCTTC. Translated: CAIREWDRGQNNYGYTF.

The gene calls are TRBV7-9 and TRBJ1-2; D ambiguous. CDR3 length: 14 amino acids. From germline, CDR1 is SEHNR and CDR2 FQNEAQ (reference sequence). Deletions cut 4 bases from V and 6 bases from J, with 15 bases between. The CDR3 spells CASSSPEDPDGYTF. CDR3 nucleotide sequence: TGTGCCAGCAGCTCCCCGGAAGACCCTGATGGCTACACCTTC. The whole variable domain, filled in from reference TRBV7-9 and TRBJ1-2, reads DTGVSQNPRHKITKRGQNVTFRCDPISEHNRLYWYRQTLGQGPEFLTYFQNEAQLEKSRLLSDRFSAERPKGSFSTLEIQRTEQGDSAMYLCASSSPEDPDGYTFGSGTRLTVV.

CDR3 sequence: CASSQGGGNGYTF. The DNA of the CDR3 is TGTGCCAGCAGCCAAGGGGGAGGTAATGGCTACACCTTC. The genes are TRBV3-1 and TRBJ1-2, with D unclear. Germline CDR1 and CDR2: LGHDT and YNNKEL (reference sequence). The V gene lost 1 base and the J gene lost 6 bases, with 9 bases spanning the gap. This CDR3 spans 13 amino acids.

The V gene is TRBV20-1, the J gene TRBJ1-6, with TRBD1 as a possible D gene (5 bases). This CDR3 is built from 15 residues. V lost 5 bases and J 6 bases, leaving 17 bases between the germline ends. Germline CDR1 reads DFQATT; CDR2 reads SNEGSKA (reference sequence). The CDR3 region has the DNA TGCAGTGCTCGGAGCCCCGGGACTACTAATTCACCCCTCCACTTT. Protein product: CSARSPGTTNSPLHF.

This clonotype has just a few counts. The chain recombines TRBV20-1 with TRBJ2-3; a possible D gene is TRBD1 (5 bases). Germline assignment: CDR1 DFQATT and CDR2 SNEGSKA (reference sequence). V was cut by 0 bases and J by 2 bases, with 12 bases left in between. The CDR3 has 15 residues. CDR3 loop: CSARDIQGATDTQYF. CDR3 DNA sequence: TGCAGTGCTAGAGATATCCAGGGCGCCACAGATACGCAGTATTTT.

The J gene is TRBJ2-1, the V gene TRBV4-2; 10 nucleotides agree with TRBD2. This CDR3 comprises 17 residues. V was clipped by 0 bases and J by 2 bases; unmatched bases: 4. In germline, CDR1 is LGHNA, CDR2 YNFKEQ. CDR3 DNA: TGTGCCAGCAGCCAAGAATGGAGCGGGGGGGCCTACAATGAGCAGTTCTTC. Translation gives CASSQEWSGGAYNEQFF.